One T cell receptor beta chain is described in this entry. Generated by immunoSEQ multiplex PCR, the TCRdb table keeps only in-frame clones and is missing some. The profile shows about 35,000 clones, approximately 90% of them singletons. The data stem from a study of T cells in localized non-small cell lung cancer. The source is an older female donor with stage I lung adenocarcinoma. The input for sequencing was peripheral blood, taken before any cancer treatment.

In nucleotides, the CDR3 is TGCGCCAGCAGTGAGTCGTACTACAATGAGCAGTTCTTC. Its protein product is CASSESYYNEQFF. The chain has TRBV10-1 and TRBJ2-1; no firm D call. This CDR3 region has 13 residues. The germline V gene has CDR1 WNHNN and CDR2 SYGVQD (reference sequence). The V gene lost 0 bases and the J gene lost 3 bases, with 3 bases spanning the gap.